This section outlines one T cell receptor beta chain sequence together with its context. The specificity of this receptor is unknown. There are no base qualities to consult, and no much larger clone falls within one base. Libraries came from the immunoSEQ multiplex PCR assay. For the multiplex PCR, a mixture combining 60 forward primers for TCR Vbeta segments and 13 reverse primers for TCR Jbeta segments was used. The CDR3 region of rearranged TCR beta genes was amplified from genomic DNA by a multiplex PCR assay. On the Illumina HiSeq System, the amplified TCR beta libraries were sequenced as 87-base-pair reads. Per the source publication's procedure: In a later analysis, about 80 million unique TCR beta chains were counted across the approximately 620 repertoires, and around 10 million of these chains were shared by at least two donors. To remove PCR and sequencing errors, raw reads were error-corrected and collapsed into unique sequences using a nearest-neighbor algorithm that merged closely related sequences. V, D and J gene segments were assigned by aligning CDR3 sequences to IMGT reference sequences. For a sequence to be retained, a match of at least six nucleotides was required to both a V gene segment and a J gene segment. A rearrangement was called productive if the CDR3 had no stop codons and remained in frame with V and J, and every other rearrangement was called non-productive. CDR3 was defined by IMGT convention, running from the second conserved V-encoded cysteine to the conserved J-encoded phenylalanine. The earlier analysis of about 570 of the donors excluded any sequence lacking an unambiguous match to a single V gene segment. An earlier analysis of a few hundred of the donors classified V segments as functional when productive rearrangements were above 56.7% and as segregating when the standard deviation between donors was above 5%. A statistical classification framework was developed to diagnose cytomegalovirus status using the catalog of TCR beta chain sequences. V and J gene assignment, in a later analysis, came from comparing TCR nucleotide sequences with IMGT/GENE-DB human TR gene sequences. A later analysis assigned CDR3 sequences and most-parsimonious VDJ recombination scenarios with the TCRdist pipeline. A later analysis defined each TCR beta chain by its CDR3 amino acid sequence plus V-gene family, and excluded reads lacking a unique V-gene family. To address suspected cross-contamination and a sequencing artifact, a later analysis removed around 600 highly shared, low-generation-probability nucleotide sequences. For each public chain, a later analysis derived a clonal expansion index from normalized ranks of inferred template counts within each repertoire. A later analysis computed generation probabilities with a VDJ recombination model fitted to out-of-frame rearrangements, and checked the results against IGoR. A later analysis scored TCR-TCR, TCR-HLA and TCR-CMV co-occurrence with hypergeometric tests, applying a repertoire-size bias correction to TCR pairs. To estimate false discovery rates, a later analysis permuted the HLA or CMV assignments 20 times. In a later analysis, co-occurring TCRs were grouped using DBSCAN, with TCRdist sequence similarity added in when clustering inside HLA-allele-positive subsets. Repertoires with fewer than 30,000 or more than 120,000 public chains, plus five repertoires with anomalous nucleotide sharing, were excluded from co-occurrence clustering. TCRdb obtained this table from immuneACCESS and retained in-frame rearrangements with V and J assigned. These tables miss some clones; where compared with another copy, unresolved V genes account for less than half of the shortfall, and the remainder is unexplained. V, J and clone size are taken as reported in that table, and D and trimming were inferred from the DNA itself. This sample lists about 100,000 clones; roughly 79% were detected once. Of the sample, approximately 3.8% is held by the ten largest clones.

In total, 630 or so healthy bone marrow donors made up the cohort. At the time of sampling, every cohort member was nominally healthy, though immune exposures that went unrecorded were likely present. The donor tested CMV seronegative and was one of the 352 seronegative cohort members. Each donor provided a peripheral blood sample, and peripheral blood mononuclear cells were used for TCR beta sequencing. Genomic DNA was extracted from the blood cell samples with the Qiagen DNeasy Blood Extraction Kit. Sequences PRHDT (CDR1) and FYEKMQ (CDR2) are obtained from the germline V gene (reference sequence). V lost 5 bases and J lost 7 bases, and the count of bases not matched to a germline gene is 13. Its CDR3 holds 15 amino acids, cysteine through phenylalanine. The sequence is cut down to CDR3 DNA, 45 bases in frame from base 1. This sample stems from a study of cytomegalovirus exposure and HLA in healthy donors (dated by TCRdb to about 2017). Broadly, across the study: An earlier analysis of a few hundred of the donors reported 276 Gb of sequence data and about 120 million unique TCR beta sequences obtained from around 180 million T cells. Among 300 to 500 genotyped donors of the cohort, an average of about 240,000 unique TCR beta nucleotide sequences was sequenced per donor, of which about 19% were non-productive. Donor age, sex, ethnicity and CMV serostatus were collected together with the repertoire data. The number of typed donors differed by locus: 629-630 for A, B, C, DRB1 and DQB1; some 500 for DQA1; approximately 600 for DPA1; and some 450 for DPB1. Of the 300 to 500 genotyped donors, less than 85% were placed in the genetic ancestry cluster associated with self-reported Caucasian donors. Genome-wide SNP genotypes for about 65% of the roughly 700 donors were used in a later genetic analysis, which treated that subset as a discovery cohort. The later analysis used no new phenotypic data to find candidate immune exposures, relying instead on TCR beta sequences and their occurrence across donors. HLA typing covered class I and class II loci at four-digit resolution. To predict cytomegalovirus infection status, the study combined high-throughput TCR immunosequencing, statistical association of individual TCRs with disease status, and machine learning. Roughly 5 DR-DQ haplotypes were handled as single units for association and clustering because linkage in the cohort was strong. The T cell repertoires of around 730 subjects were profiled by immunosequencing and related to cytomegalovirus serostatus. All discovery cohort repertoires had been generated using a single sequencing platform. To decide whether each TCR beta V gene segment behaved as functional or pseudogenic, an earlier analysis of fewer than 750 of the donors relied on high-throughput TCR beta sequencing. In addition to the first cohort of 666 subjects, a separate validation cohort of 120 different subjects was used. To study patterns of TCR occurrence, a later analysis re-analyzed previously published TCR beta repertoires from 550 to 800 donors and added high-resolution HLA genotyping. The study was designed to test whether signatures of past pathogen exposure could be identified by cataloging public T cell receptors. Approximately 300 gigabases of sequencing data and 75 million to 85 million unique TCR sequences made up an early release that covered around 640 HLA-typed donors. Results and caveats for the whole study, not just this receptor: Some IMGT-functional V segments, including TRBV6-2 and TRBV6-3, could not be distinguished by the 87-base-pair reads and were therefore excluded. In both the original and validation cohorts, the classifier was reported to diagnose cytomegalovirus status with high specificity and sensitivity. Roughly uniform sequencing depth across donors was assumed in presence/absence analyses, although this assumption may not hold. CMV serostatus was the only immune exposure information available for the cohort. An association between a missense DCLRE1C variant and V-gene and J-gene trimming of TCR beta chains was found in a later genetic analysis and replicated in an independent cohort. A cluster of highly shared sequence variants was judged likely to represent a technical artifact of the sequencing pipeline. A later analysis associated 15,000 to 20,000 TCR beta sequences with specific HLA alleles at a false discovery rate of 0.05. Because some donors lacked HLA typing at each locus, the association tests relied only on the typed subset. Three of the identified cytomegalovirus-associated TCR beta chains were confirmed in vitro to be specific for cytomegalovirus antigens. The earlier analysis of 587 of the donors excluded approximately 15 rarely observed V segments, including chromosome 9 orphons, because counts were too low. A further reported finding was that TCR beta sequences accurately predicted the HLA-A and HLA-B alleles for most subjects in the first cohort. A later analysis found that most CMV-associated TCR beta chains appeared HLA-restricted, with HLA associations seemingly driven largely by CMV exposure. The authors suggested that the approach could potentially be extended to other disease states and immunological phenotypes. Compared with equally common non-associated chains, HLA-associated TCR beta chains in a later analysis were more clonally expanded and had lower generation probabilities. Linkage disequilibrium might explain the correlated functional status among segregating V segments, but an unknown experimental factor could not be excluded. While some public TCRs were present in many individuals, most TCR sequences turned up only very rarely across donors. Compared with the approximately 710-donor mean, donors in an Asian-associated ancestry cluster had fewer N-insertions in productive TCRs, according to a later genetic analysis. Strong co-occurrence of HLA alleles, especially DR and DQ, made assigning TCR associations to individual alleles difficult. In an earlier analysis of approximately 600 of the donors, most TCR beta V segments were observed in productive rearrangements about 90% or about 30% of the time, broadly matching IMGT annotations. A later analysis reported that several top co-occurrence clusters appeared linked to parvovirus B19, influenza, CMV and Epstein-Barr virus. A later analysis found that TCR association rates varied across HLA loci, with DRB1 alleles showing the most associated TCRs and HLA-C alleles the fewest. The study listed 164 TCR beta chains as associated with cytomegalovirus. Only TCR beta chains were sequenced in this cohort, and the absence of alpha or paired-chain data limited detectable features.

The sequencing sample was made of PBMCs. The chain uses TRBV13 and TRBJ1-2; 7 bases in between match TRBD1. This receptor was obtained from a woman between 35 and 50 years old in good health and CMV-seronegative. The CDR3 loop reads CASSRGDRVVGGYTF. The sequenced DNA is TGTGCCAGCAGCCGCGGAGACAGGGTGGTAGGTGGCTACACCTTC.